This T cell receptor beta chain was captured by sequencing in a study of T cell changes during pregnancy in multiple sclerosis. Clones were read by immunoSEQ multiplex PCR, and TCRdb kept only the in-frame ones, dropping some. This table has fewer than 25,000 clones, 70% to 90% appearing once. The input for sequencing was CD4+ T cells from peripheral blood mononuclear cells, taken in the second trimester of pregnancy. The clonotype comes from a female donor in good health, enrolled as a control in a pregnancy study.

The CDR3 DNA sequence: TGTGCCAGTAGTACTCAAAACACAGGGGCTGGCTACACCTTC. Its protein product is CASSTQNTGAGYTF. V gene TRBV19 combines with J gene TRBJ1-2; 7 bases match TRBD1. Germline CDR1 reads LNHDA; CDR2 reads SQIVND (reference sequence). The CDR3 runs to 14 residues. V gave up 4 bases and J gave up 7 bases; unmatched junction bases: 9.